Listed here are 9 T cell receptor beta chains from one sample, sequenced in a study of response to subunit inactivated influenza vaccine. TCRdb itself ran the RT-PCR reads through MiXCR, one entry per CDR3 protein. This sample has 550,000 to 800,000 distinct CDR3 sequences, with more than 15% found just once. The sample here was PBMCs from blood, taken 11 to 12 days after vaccination. The receptors derive from a man in his fifties or sixties who received an inactivated influenza vaccine.

This clonotype was counted between two and nine times. V is TRBV5-8 and J is TRBJ2-7, with 7 positions matching TRBD1. Germline V gene lookup returns CDR1 SGHTS and CDR2 YDEGEE. This CDR3 has 15 residues. The junction had 10 bases not matched to a gene; V was cut back by 4 bases and J by 3 bases. For the CDR3, the DNA is TGTGCCAGCAGCACCCGACAGGGTGAATTCTACGAGCAGTACTTC. Encoded protein: CASSTRQGEFYEQYF.

The CDR3 loop is CASRISQRGNTEAFF. The CDR3 DNA reads TGTGCCAGCAGAATCTCCCAACGGGGGAACACTGAAGCTTTCTTT. The chain recombines TRBV6-1 with TRBJ1-1; D ambiguous. Looked up from germline, CDR1 is MNHNS and CDR2 is SASEGT. V lost 6 bases and J lost 1, with 15 bases in between. The CDR3 spans 15 residues.

The chain uses TRBV7-8 and TRBJ1-1; maybe TRBD1 (5 bases). Germline V lookup: CDR1 SGHVS, CDR2 FQNEAQ. The CDR3 has 15 amino acids. The V gene lost 5 bases and the J gene lost 0 bases, with 13 bases spanning the gap. CDR3 in amino acids: CASSVRQNMNTEAFF. CDR3 DNA sequence: TGTGCCAGCAGCGTCAGACAGAACATGAACACTGAAGCTTTCTTT.

The chain carries TRBV7-8 and TRBJ2-7; no clear D. The length of the CDR3 is 14 residues. From germline, CDR1 is SGHVS and CDR2 FQNEAQ. V was cut by 2 bases and J by 4 bases, with 12 bases left in between. CDR3 amino acids: CASSLLVSGYEQYF. The CDR3 DNA reads TGTGCCAGCAGCTTACTAGTTAGTGGGTACGAGCAGTACTTC.

The chain joins TRBV7-2 to TRBJ1-5; 8 nucleotides agree with TRBD1. V lost 3 bases to trimming and J lost 7 bases; unmatched junction nucleotides: 5. This CDR3 is built from 14 residues. CDR1 and CDR2 (germline): SGHTA, FQGNSA. The DNA of the CDR3 is TGTGCCAGCAGCTTTGACAGGGGTCCGCAGCCCCAGCATTTT. This encodes CASSFDRGPQPQHF.

The chain links TRBV7-9 to TRBJ1-1, with D maybe TRBD1 (6 bases). With 11 bases removed from V and 0 bases from J, the gap between germline ends came to 13 bases. The germline V gene has CDR1 SEHNR and CDR2 FQNEAQ (reference sequence). The CDR3 runs to 13 residues. CDR3 region: CAVKGGMNTEAFF. CDR3 DNA sequence: TGTGCCGTCAAGGGGGGGATGAACACTGAAGCTTTCTTT.

V usage is TRBV7-9 and J usage is TRBJ2-1, with D possibly matching TRBD2 (6 bases). Trimming removed 7 bases at V and 8 bases at J, with 12 bases between. The germline V gene has CDR1 SEHNR and CDR2 FQNEAQ (reference sequence). CDR3 length equals 12 residues. CDR3 sequence reads: CASTRGGDEQFF. DNA of the CDR3: TGTGCCAGCACTAGAGGCGGGGATGAGCAGTTCTTC.

The CDR3: CATSDTTGPSNQPQHF. CDR3 sequence (DNA): TGTGCCACCAGTGACACGACAGGGCCGAGCAATCAGCCCCAGCATTTT. This rearrangement joins TRBV24-1 to TRBJ1-5; 7 bases match TRBD1. The CDR3 is 16 amino acids. Germline lookup yields CDR1 KGHDR and CDR2 SFDVKD. V was clipped by 4 bases and J by 1 base; unmatched bases: 6.

This clonotype was observed a handful of times. The chain uses TRBV6-2 or TRBV6-3 and TRBJ2-7; D is possibly TRBD1 or TRBD2 (5 bases each). The CDR3 runs to 15 residues. Trimming took off 3 bases at V and 3 bases at J, with 15 bases between the two ends. Germline V gene lookup returns CDR1 MNHEY and CDR2 SVGEGT. The DNA of the CDR3 is TGTGCCAGCAGTTATGGCCAGGGAGTATTCTACGAGCAGTACTTC. Its translation is CASSYGQGVFYEQYF.